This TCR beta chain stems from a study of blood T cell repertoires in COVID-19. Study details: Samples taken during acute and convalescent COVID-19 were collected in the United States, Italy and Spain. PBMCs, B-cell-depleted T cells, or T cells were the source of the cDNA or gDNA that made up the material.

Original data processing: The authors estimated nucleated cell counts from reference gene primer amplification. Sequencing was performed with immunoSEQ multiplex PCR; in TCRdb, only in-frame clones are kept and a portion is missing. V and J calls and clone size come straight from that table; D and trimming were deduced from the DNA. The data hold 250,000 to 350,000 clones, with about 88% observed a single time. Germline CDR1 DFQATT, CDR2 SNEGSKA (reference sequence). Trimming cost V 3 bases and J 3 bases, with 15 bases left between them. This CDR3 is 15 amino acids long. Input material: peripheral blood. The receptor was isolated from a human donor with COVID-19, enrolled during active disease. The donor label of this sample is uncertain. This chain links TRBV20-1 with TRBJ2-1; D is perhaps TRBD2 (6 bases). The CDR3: CSASVAAGGYNEQFF. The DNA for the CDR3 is TGCAGTGCTAGTGTGGCTGCCGGGGGCTACAATGAGCAGTTCTTC.